This T cell receptor (beta chain) appears in the sequencing data of a study of T cell responses to AZD1222 COVID-19 vaccine (dated by TCRdb to the early 2020s). In terms of the full investigation: AZD1222 recipients given second doses at about 4 weeks or at about 12 weeks were pooled, since spike-specific TCR depth and breadth were not found to differ between the two schedules. Trial participants were enrolled into age subgroups of 18-55, 56-69 and 70-plus years, which contained about 160, 30 and 59 TCR-sequenced participants, respectively. TCR sequencing covered more than 230 trial participants: about 210 given two doses of AZD1222 and 26 given two doses of MenACWY control vaccine.

In the paper's terms, the time point label means: baseline before first vaccination. Vaccinee samples came from UK trials COV001 and COV002, including a single-blind randomized controlled phase 2/3 trial of AZD1222 (ChAdOx1 nCoV-19) in healthy adults. For TCRbeta chain sequencing, PBMC samples were collected from trial participants at day 0 and at day 28 after the second dose. The CDR3 regions of human TCRbeta chains were analyzed by immunosequencing. Turning to the authors' computational methods: Repertoire TCRs were checked for matches against a reference library of SARS-CoV-2-specific TCRs that had been generated using the MIRA antigen-specificity platform. Breadth meant the fraction of unique TCRs that were SARS-CoV-2-associated, whereas depth meant the fraction of total T cells that were SARS-CoV-2-associated. Using the MIRA data, each spike-specific TCR was assigned both to the spike region to which the TCR was reactive and to a CD4 or CD8 class. Log10-transformed breadth and depth values were compared by one-way ANOVA with Sidak's multiple comparisons tests. TCRdb retrieved this table from immuneACCESS and kept in-frame rearrangements only. Not all clones are present; in checked studies, unresolved V genes account for under half, and no reason is known for the remainder. V, J and clone size were drawn from that table, and D and trimming were deduced from the DNA. This sample has approximately 110,000 clones in its table, and roughly 86% of those were observed once. Roughly 4.2% of the sample rests with the top ten.

As to this clone: The antigen it recognizes is unknown. Per-nucleotide qualities are absent, and no much larger clonotype sits a single base away.

Paper-wide results and their limitations: The whole spike protein was spanned by vaccine-associated CD4 TCRs, and dominant responses were seen in regions 160-218 and 743-854. After two AZD1222 doses, both the breadth and the depth of spike-specific TCRs were significantly higher than at day 0 and than in MenACWY recipients. Because no day 14 peak-response samples were available, the repertoires could be characterized only after the peak T cell response. Participants were mostly white British and included more females than males, and it was suggested by the authors that clonal diversity may have been underestimated. In the small 56-69-year group, the increase in depth fell short of significance, most likely because of low power. Reportedly, almost half of the unique spike-specific TCRs recognized epitopes lying outside the regions that are mutated in the B.1.351 and B.1.1.7 variants. Conclusions about previously exposed vaccinees were limited because only a handful of AZD1222 recipients were SARS-CoV-2 seropositive at baseline.

CDR1 and CDR2, per the germline V gene, are SGHDN and FVKESK. Trimming at the junction amounts to 4 bases on V and 1 base on J, and the germline ends lie 16 bases apart. The CDR3 has 16 amino acids, counting the end cysteine and phenylalanine. The only DNA kept is the CDR3, 48 bases in frame from the first base. Sequencing used peripheral blood, obtained on day 0 of AZD1222 vaccination. The chain links TRBV14 with TRBJ1-1; no confident D gene assignment can be made. This clonotype was obtained from an adult in good health. CDR3 region: CASSPLRDSRNTEAFF. The nucleotide sequence is TGTGCCAGCAGCCCCCTGAGGGATAGCAGGAACACTGAAGCTTTCTTT. The CDR3, completed at both ends by the reference TRBV14 and TRBJ1-1 genes, gives the full variable domain EAGVTQFPSHSVIEKGQTVTLRCDPISGHDNLYWYRRVMGKEIKFLLHFVKESKQDESGMPNNRFLAERTGGTYSTLKVQPAELEDSGVYFCASSPLRDSRNTEAFFGQGTRLTVV.